The T cell receptor beta chain described here comes from a study of blood T cells in healthy people across ages. For the second PCR, which ran for about 6 to 11 cycles, a sample-barcoded 5' primer and a J-beta primer mix were used. TCRdb analysed the 5' RACE reads with MiXCR anew, one entry per CDR3 protein. The sample has 700,000 to 950,000 distinct CDR3 sequences, roughly two fifths seen once. This CDR3 is 17 amino acids long. Germline V gene sequence: CDR1 DFQATT, CDR2 SNEGSKA (reference sequence). Trimming stripped 3 bases from V and 0 bases from J, with 15 bases between. The sequence was collected from a woman aged 60 to 75 in good health. The chain links TRBV20-1 to TRBJ1-6; D is unclear. Sequenced: blood. CDR3: CSASIGVRSSYNSPLHF. The CDR3 bases are TGCAGTGCTAGTATTGGGGTCAGGAGCTCCTATAATTCACCCCTCCACTTT.